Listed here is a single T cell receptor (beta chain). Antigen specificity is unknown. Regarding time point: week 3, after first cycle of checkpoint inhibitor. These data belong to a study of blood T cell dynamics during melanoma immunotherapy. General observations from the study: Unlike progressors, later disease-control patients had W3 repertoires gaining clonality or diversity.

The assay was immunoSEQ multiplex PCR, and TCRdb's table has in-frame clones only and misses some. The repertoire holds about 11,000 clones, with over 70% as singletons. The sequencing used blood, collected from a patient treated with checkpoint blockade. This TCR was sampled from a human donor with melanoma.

In nucleotides, the CDR3 is TGTGCCAGCAGTTACGTGCGGAAACCCGGAAACACCATATATTTT. Encoded protein: CASSYVRKPGNTIYF. The chain recombines TRBV6-5 with TRBJ1-3; D gene uncertain. V was pared by 2 bases and J by 4 bases, with 12 bases between. Looked up from germline, CDR1 is MNHEY and CDR2 is SVGAGI. The CDR3 is 15 residues long.